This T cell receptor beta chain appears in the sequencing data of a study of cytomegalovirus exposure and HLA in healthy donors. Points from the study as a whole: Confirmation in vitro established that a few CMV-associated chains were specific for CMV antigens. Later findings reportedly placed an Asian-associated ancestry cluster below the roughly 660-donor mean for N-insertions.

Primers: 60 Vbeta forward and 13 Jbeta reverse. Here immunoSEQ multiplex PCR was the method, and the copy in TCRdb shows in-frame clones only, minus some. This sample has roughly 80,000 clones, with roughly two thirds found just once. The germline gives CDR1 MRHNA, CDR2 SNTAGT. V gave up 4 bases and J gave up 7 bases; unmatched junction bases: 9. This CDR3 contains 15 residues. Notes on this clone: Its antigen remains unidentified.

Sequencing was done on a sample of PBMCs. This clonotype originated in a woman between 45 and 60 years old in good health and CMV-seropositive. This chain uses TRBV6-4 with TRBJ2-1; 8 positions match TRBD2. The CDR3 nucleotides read TGTGCCAGCAGTGCCTCGCGGGGGGCGGGGAATGAGCAGTTCTTC. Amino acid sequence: CASSASRGAGNEQFF.